Listed below are T cell receptor beta chains from one sample, sequenced in a study of T cell repertoires in cytomegalovirus infection. TCRdb analysed the reads with MiXCR anew, one entry per CDR3 protein. The sample comprises roughly 150,000 distinct CDR3 sequences, around 22% of which are singletons, and roughly 9.8% rests with the top ten. The source material was PBMCs. These receptors all stem from a human donor in good health (CMV status not recorded). Some clones in this sample may be carry-over from other donors' samples. Each CDR3 is given with its conserved first and last residue. Each record gives: D gene, V gene, J gene, clone size, CDR3 DNA, CDR3 protein. The D gene is left open where the match is weak. The listing skips clone size in some rows; elsewhere it reads once, few, many or a size class.

D: TRBD1; V: TRBV7-8; J: TRBJ2-1; size: many; DNA: TGTGCCAGCAGCTTAGGCAGGGGGCGTAACAATGAGCAGTTCTTC; CDR3: CASSLGRGRNNEQFF
D: TRBD1; V: TRBV29-1; J: TRBJ2-2; size: -; DNA: TGCAGCACCCGGACAGGGACGACCGGGGAGCTGTTTTTT; CDR3: CSTRTGTTGELFF
D: -; V: TRBV6-2/TRBV6-3; J: TRBJ2-7; size: few; DNA: TGTGCCAGCAGTTACTCCGACAGTCAAGACGAGCAGTACTTC; CDR3: CASSYSDSQDEQYF
D: -; V: TRBV12-3/TRBV12-4; J: TRBJ2-2; size: few; DNA: TGTGCCAGCAGTTTAGAAGCGGCGTGGGGGACCACCACCGGGGAGCTGTTTTTT; CDR3: CASSLEAAWGTTTGELFF
D: TRBD1; V: TRBV2; J: TRBJ1-2; size: -; DNA: TGTGCCAGCCCCCAGGACAGGAAATATGGCTACACCTTC; CDR3: CASPQDRKYGYTF
D: -; V: TRBV19; J: TRBJ1-2; size: -; DNA: TGTGCCAGTAGTATAGGCGGACGGAGCAACTATGGCTACACCTTC; CDR3: CASSIGGRSNYGYTF
D: -; V: TRBV7-8; J: TRBJ2-7; size: -; DNA: TGTGCCAGCACCCCAGCGGGCCTGAGCTCCTACGAGCAGTACTTC; CDR3: CASTPAGLSSYEQYF
D: -; V: TRBV28; J: TRBJ2-1; size: -; DNA: TGTGCCAGCGGTTTTAGCGGTAGCTCCTACAATGAGCAGTTCTTC; CDR3: CASGFSGSSYNEQFF
D: -; V: TRBV7-2; J: TRBJ2-1; size: -; DNA: TGTGCCAGCAACCCGAGCGGGTTTAACTACAATGAGCAGTTCTTC; CDR3: CASNPSGFNYNEQFF
D: -; V: TRBV28; J: TRBJ2-1; size: few; DNA: TGTGCCAGCAGTTTATTCTCCAATACCTACAATGAGCAGTTCTTC; CDR3: CASSLFSNTYNEQFF
D: -; V: TRBV7-2; J: TRBJ1-1; size: -; DNA: TGTGCCAGCAGCGTCGGGCCACCGAACACTGAAGCTTTCTTT; CDR3: CASSVGPPNTEAFF
D: -; V: TRBV7-2; J: TRBJ2-1; size: many; DNA: TGTGCCAGCAGCTTAGGCGGGTGGATGGGGCAGTTCTTC; CDR3: CASSLGGWMGQFF
D: TRBD1; V: TRBV28; J: TRBJ2-7; size: -; DNA: TGTGCCACCGAGGGACAGGGCTACGAGCAGTACTTC; CDR3: CATEGQGYEQYF
D: TRBD2; V: TRBV6-2/TRBV6-3; J: TRBJ2-7; size: -; DNA: TGTGCCAGCAGCCCCAGCGGGAGAATGTACGAGCAGTACTTT; CDR3: CASSPSGRMYEQYF
D: -; V: TRBV12-3/TRBV12-4; J: TRBJ1-6; size: -; DNA: TGTGCCAGCAGTCGGCTGAGCTCCTATAATTCACCCCTCCACTTT; CDR3: CASSRLSSYNSPLHF
D: TRBD2; V: TRBV3-1; J: TRBJ2-1; size: -; DNA: TGTGCCAGCAGCCAAGCCATAGCGGGAGTGGTGAACAATGAGCAGTTCTTC; CDR3: CASSQAIAGVVNNEQFF
D: -; V: TRBV6-2/TRBV6-3; J: TRBJ1-5; size: -; DNA: TGTGCCAGCGGCGGGGTATATGGCAATCAGCCCCAGCATTTT; CDR3: CASGGVYGNQPQHF
D: -; V: TRBV12-3/TRBV12-4; J: TRBJ1-5; size: once; DNA: TGTGCCAGCAGTTTGAGACAGAATGATGGGAATCAGCCCCAGCATTTT; CDR3: CASSLRQNDGNQPQHF
D: TRBD1; V: TRBV7-8; J: TRBJ2-7; size: -; DNA: TGTGCCAGCAATCTACAGGGGGCGGGCGAGCAGTACTTC; CDR3: CASNLQGAGEQYF
D: TRBD1; V: TRBV7-4; J: TRBJ2-3; size: -; DNA: TGTGCCAGCAGCTTAGAGGCAGGGGGCTCGACAGATACGCAGTATTTT; CDR3: CASSLEAGGSTDTQYF
D: TRBD2; V: TRBV7-2; J: TRBJ2-3; size: many; DNA: TGTGCCAGCAGCTTAGTTGGAGCGGGGAACACAGATACGCAGTATTTT; CDR3: CASSLVGAGNTDTQYF
D: -; V: TRBV20-1; J: TRBJ1-3; size: once; DNA: TGCAGTGCCGCTAGTTCGCGAAGAAACACCATATATTTT; CDR3: CSAASSRRNTIYF
D: -; V: TRBV6-2/TRBV6-3; J: TRBJ2-7; size: many; DNA: TGTGCCAGCAGCTTCCTCGTTTCGGGAGAGCAGTACTTC; CDR3: CASSFLVSGEQYF
D: -; V: TRBV5-1; J: TRBJ1-1; size: -; DNA: TGCGCCAGCAGCGCGAAGGTAGGGACGGGGAACACTGAAGCTTTCTTT; CDR3: CASSAKVGTGNTEAFF
D: -; V: TRBV6-5; J: TRBJ2-2; size: -; DNA: TGTGCCAGCAGTTACTCGGATCGGGGGAACACCGGGGAGCTGTTTTTT; CDR3: CASSYSDRGNTGELFF
D: -; V: TRBV20-1; J: TRBJ1-6; size: -; DNA: TGCAGTGCTAGAGATGAACAGCCAATCCACTTT; CDR3: CSARDEQPIHF
D: TRBD1; V: TRBV10-3; J: TRBJ1-3; size: -; DNA: TGTGCCATCAGGGGACAGGGCTCGAGCTCTGGAAACACCATATATTTT; CDR3: CAIRGQGSSSGNTIYF
D: -; V: TRBV29-1; J: TRBJ1-1; size: few; DNA: TGCAGCGTTGAAAATAGTCGCATGAACACTGAAGCTTTCTTT; CDR3: CSVENSRMNTEAFF
D: -; V: TRBV7-2; J: TRBJ1-3; size: many; DNA: TGTGCCAGCAGCTTTCTGGCGGCAGGGGGAAACACCATATATTTT; CDR3: CASSFLAAGGNTIYF